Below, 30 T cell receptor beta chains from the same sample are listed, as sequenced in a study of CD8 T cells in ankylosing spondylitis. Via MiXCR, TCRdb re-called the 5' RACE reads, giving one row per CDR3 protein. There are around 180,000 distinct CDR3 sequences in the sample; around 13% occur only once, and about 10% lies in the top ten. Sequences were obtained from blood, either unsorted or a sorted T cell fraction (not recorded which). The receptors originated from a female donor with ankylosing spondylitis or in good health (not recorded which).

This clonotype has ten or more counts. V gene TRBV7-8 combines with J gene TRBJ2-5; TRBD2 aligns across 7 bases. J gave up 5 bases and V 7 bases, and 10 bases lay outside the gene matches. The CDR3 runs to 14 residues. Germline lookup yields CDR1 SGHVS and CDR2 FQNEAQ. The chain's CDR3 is CASTLGEGRETQYF. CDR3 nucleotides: TGTGCCAGCACCCTAGGGGAGGGAAGGGAGACCCAGTACTTC.

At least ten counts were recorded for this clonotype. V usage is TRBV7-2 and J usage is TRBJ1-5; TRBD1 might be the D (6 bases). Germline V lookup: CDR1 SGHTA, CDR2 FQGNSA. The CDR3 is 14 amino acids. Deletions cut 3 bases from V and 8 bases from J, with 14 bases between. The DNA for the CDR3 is TGTGCCAGCAGCTTGAGGGGGGGGAAGGAGCCCCAGCATTTT. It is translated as CASSLRGGKEPQHF.

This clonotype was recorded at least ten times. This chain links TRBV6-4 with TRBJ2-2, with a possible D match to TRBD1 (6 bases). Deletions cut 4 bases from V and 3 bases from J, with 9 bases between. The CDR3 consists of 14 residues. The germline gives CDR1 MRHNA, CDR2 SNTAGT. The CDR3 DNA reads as TGTGCCAGCAGTGCGGCAGGGGACACCGGGGAGCTGTTTTTT. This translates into CASSAAGDTGELFF.

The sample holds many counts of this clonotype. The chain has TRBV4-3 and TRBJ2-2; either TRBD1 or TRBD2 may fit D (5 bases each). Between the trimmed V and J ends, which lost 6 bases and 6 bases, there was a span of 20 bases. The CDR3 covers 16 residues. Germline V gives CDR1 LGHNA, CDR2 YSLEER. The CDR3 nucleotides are TGCGCCAGCAGAAGGACAATAGCGCGCAGCTCCGGGGAGCTGTTTTTT. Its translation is CASRRTIARSSGELFF.

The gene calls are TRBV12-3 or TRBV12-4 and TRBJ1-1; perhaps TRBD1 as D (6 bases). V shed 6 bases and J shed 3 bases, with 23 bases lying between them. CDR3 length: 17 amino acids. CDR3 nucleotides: TGTGCCAGCAGGGGTCTCGGGTGGGGGCGAGCGGACACTGAAGCTTTCTTT. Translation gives CASRGLGWGRADTEAFF.

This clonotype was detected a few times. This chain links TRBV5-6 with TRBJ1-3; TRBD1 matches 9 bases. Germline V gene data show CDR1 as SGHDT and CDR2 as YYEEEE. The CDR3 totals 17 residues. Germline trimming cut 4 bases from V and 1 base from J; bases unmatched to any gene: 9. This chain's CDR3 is CASSRDRGIGSGNTIYF. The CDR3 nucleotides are TGTGCCAGCAGCCGCGACAGGGGGATTGGATCTGGAAACACCATATATTTT.

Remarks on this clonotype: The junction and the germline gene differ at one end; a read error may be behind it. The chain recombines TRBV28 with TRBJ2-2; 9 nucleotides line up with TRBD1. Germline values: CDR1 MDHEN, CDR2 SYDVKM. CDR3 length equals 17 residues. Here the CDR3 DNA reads TGTACCAGGGCACGACATCCGGGACAGGGGAACACCGGGGAGCTGTTTTTT. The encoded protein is CTRARHPGQGNTGELFF.

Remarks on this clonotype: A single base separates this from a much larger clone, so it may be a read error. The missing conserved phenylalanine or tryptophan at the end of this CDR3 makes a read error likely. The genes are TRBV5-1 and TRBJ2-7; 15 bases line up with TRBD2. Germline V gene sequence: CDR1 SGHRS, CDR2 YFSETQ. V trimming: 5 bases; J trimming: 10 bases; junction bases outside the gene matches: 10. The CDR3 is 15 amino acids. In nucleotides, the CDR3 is TGCGCCAGCAGTTCCGACCCGGGACTAGCGGGAGGCCAGTACCTC. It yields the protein CASSSDPGLAGGQYL.

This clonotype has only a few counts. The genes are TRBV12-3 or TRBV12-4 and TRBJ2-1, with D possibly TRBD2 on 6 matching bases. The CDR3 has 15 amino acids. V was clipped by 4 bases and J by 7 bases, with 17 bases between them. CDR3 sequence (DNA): TGTGCCAGCAGTTCGAGGGAGGCCTCGGGGAATGAGCAGTTCTTC. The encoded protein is CASSSREASGNEQFF.

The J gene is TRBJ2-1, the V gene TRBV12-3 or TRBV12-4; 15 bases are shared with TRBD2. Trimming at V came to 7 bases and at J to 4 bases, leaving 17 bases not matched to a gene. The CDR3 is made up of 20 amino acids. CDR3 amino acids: CASNRMRSPGTSGRYNEQFF. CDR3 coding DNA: TGTGCCAGCAACCGAATGAGGAGTCCCGGGACTAGCGGGAGGTACAATGAGCAGTTCTTC.

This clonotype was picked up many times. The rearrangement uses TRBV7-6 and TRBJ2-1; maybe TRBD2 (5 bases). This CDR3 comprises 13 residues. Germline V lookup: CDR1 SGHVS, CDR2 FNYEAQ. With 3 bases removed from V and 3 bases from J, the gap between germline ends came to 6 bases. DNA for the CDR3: TGTGCCAGCAGCTTTCGGGGCTACAATGAGCAGTTCTTC. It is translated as CASSFRGYNEQFF.

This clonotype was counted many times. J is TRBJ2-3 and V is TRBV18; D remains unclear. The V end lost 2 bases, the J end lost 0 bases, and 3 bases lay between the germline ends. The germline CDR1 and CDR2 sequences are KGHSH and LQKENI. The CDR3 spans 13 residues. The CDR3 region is CASSPSSTDTQYF. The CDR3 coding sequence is TGTGCCAGCTCACCATCTAGCACAGATACGCAGTATTTT.

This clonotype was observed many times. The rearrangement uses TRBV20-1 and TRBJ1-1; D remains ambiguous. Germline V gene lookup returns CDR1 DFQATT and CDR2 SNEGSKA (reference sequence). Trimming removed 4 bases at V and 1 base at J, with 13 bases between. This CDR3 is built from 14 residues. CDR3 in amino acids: CSAKTYRGNTEAFF. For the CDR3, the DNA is TGCAGTGCTAAAACCTATCGGGGGAACACTGAAGCTTTCTTT.

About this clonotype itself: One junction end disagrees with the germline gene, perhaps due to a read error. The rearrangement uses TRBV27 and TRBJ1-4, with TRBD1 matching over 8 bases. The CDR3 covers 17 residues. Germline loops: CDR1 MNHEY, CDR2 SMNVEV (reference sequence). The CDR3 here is CAGRPDRVFATNEKLFF. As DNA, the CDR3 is TGTGCCGGCAGGCCGGACAGGGTTTTCGCAACTAATGAAAAACTGTTTTTT.

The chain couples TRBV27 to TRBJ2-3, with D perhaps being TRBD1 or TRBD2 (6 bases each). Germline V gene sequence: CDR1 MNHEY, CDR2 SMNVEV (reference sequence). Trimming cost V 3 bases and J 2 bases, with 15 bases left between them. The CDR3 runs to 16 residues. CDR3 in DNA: TGTGCCAGCAGTTTCGGGGGCGGCGGTGCCACAGATACGCAGTATTTT. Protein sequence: CASSFGGGGATDTQYF.

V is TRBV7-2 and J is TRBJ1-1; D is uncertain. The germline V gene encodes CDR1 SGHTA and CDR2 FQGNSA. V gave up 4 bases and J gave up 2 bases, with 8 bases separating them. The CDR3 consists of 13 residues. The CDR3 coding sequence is TGTGCCAGCAGCTCCTTCTCCAACACTGAAGCTTTCTTT. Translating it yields CASSSFSNTEAFF.

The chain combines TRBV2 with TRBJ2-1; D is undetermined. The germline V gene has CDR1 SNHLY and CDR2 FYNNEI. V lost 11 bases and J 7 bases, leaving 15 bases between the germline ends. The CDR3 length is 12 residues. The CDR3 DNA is TGTGCCTGGGGTAGGCCTGGGAATGAGCAGTTCTTC. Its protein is CAWGRPGNEQFF.

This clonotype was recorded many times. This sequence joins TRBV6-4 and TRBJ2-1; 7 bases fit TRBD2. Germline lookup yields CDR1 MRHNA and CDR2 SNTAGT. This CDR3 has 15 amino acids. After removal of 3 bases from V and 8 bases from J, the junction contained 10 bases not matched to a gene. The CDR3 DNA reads TGTGCCAGCAGTGATAGGAGCGGGGACCATCATGAGCAGTTCTTC. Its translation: CASSDRSGDHHEQFF.

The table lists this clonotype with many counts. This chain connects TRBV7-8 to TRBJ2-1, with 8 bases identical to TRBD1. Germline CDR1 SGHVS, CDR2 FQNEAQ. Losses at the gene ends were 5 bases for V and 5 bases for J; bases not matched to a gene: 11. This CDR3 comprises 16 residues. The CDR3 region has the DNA TGTGCCAGCAGCCCCACGGGGCAGGGGGCAAACAATGAGCAGTTCTTC. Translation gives CASSPTGQGANNEQFF.

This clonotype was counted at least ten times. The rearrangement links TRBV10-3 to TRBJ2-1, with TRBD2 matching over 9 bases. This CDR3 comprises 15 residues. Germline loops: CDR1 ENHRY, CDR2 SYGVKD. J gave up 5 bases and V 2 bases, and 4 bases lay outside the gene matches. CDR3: CAISEPSGMDNEQFF. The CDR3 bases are TGTGCCATCAGTGAGCCTAGCGGGATGGACAATGAGCAGTTCTTC.

The CDR3 nucleotides read TGTGCCAGCAGCTCTCGGACAGGGGAGTGGGAGACCCAGTACTTC. The encoded protein is CASSSRTGEWETQYF. The chain uses TRBV9 and TRBJ2-5; 9 nucleotides match TRBD1. After removal of 4 bases from V and 5 bases from J, the junction contained 9 bases not matched to a gene. The CDR3 runs 15 residues. The germline V gene encodes CDR1 SGDLS and CDR2 YYNGEE. Complete variable domain (other parts from reference TRBV9 and TRBJ2-5): DSGVTQTPKHLITATGQRVTLRCSPRSGDLSVYWYQQSLDQGLQFLIQYYNGEERAKGNILERFSAQQFPDLHSELNLSSLELGDSALYFCASSSRTGEWETQYFGPGTRLLVL.

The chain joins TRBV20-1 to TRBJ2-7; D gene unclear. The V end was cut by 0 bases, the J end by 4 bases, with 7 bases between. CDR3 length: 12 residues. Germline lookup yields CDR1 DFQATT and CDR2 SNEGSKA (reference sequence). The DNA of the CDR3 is TGCAGTGCTAGAGAATCCCGTTACGAGCAGTACTTC. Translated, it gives CSARESRYEQYF.

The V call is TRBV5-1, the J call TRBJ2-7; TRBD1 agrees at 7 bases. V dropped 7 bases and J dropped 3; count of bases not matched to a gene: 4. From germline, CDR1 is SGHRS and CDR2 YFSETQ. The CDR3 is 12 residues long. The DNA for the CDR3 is TGCGCCAGCTTAGGACAGGACTACGAGCAGTACTTC. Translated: CASLGQDYEQYF.

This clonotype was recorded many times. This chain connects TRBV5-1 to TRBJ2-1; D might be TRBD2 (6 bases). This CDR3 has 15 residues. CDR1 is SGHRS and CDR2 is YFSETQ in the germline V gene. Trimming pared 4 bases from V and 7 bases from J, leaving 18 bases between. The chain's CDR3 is CASSQTSAGPNEQFF. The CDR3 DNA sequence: TGCGCCAGCAGCCAGACGTCGGCGGGGCCTAATGAGCAGTTCTTC.

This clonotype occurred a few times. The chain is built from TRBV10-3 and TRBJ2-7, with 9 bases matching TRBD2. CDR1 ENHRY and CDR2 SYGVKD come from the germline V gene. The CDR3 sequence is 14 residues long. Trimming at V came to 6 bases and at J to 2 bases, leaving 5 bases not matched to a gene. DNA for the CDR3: TGTGCCATCAGATTGGGACTAGCCACCTACGAGCAGTACTTC. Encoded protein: CAIRLGLATYEQYF.

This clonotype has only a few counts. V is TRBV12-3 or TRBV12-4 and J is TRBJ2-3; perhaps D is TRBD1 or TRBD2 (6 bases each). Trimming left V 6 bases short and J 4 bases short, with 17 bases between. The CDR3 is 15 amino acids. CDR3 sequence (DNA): TGTGCCAGCAGCCCCGGAGGGGGGCGACCAGATACGCAGTATTTT. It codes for CASSPGGGRPDTQYF.

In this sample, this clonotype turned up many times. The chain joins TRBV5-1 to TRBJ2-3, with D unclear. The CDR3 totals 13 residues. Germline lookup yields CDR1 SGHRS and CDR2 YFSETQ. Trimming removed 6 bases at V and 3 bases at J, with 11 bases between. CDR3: CASTRSGTDTQYF. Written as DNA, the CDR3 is TGCGCCAGCACCCGGTCCGGGACAGATACGCAGTATTTT. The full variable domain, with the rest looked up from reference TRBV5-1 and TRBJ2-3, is KAGVTQTPRYLIKTRGQQVTLSCSPISGHRSVSWYQQTPGQGLQFLFEYFSETQRNKGNFPGRFSGRQFSNSRSEMNVSTLELGDSALYLCASTRSGTDTQYFGPGTRLTVL.

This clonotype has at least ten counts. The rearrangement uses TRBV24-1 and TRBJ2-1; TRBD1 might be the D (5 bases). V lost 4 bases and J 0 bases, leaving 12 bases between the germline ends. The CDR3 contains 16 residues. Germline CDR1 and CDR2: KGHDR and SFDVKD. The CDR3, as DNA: TGTGCCACCAGTGACCAAACAGGTGTCTCCTACAATGAGCAGTTCTTC. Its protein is CATSDQTGVSYNEQFF.

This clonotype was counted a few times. The CDR3 here is CASSLLTSRTYNEQFF. The CDR3 nucleotides are TGTGCCAGCAGCTTATTAACTAGCCGCACCTACAATGAGCAGTTCTTC. The rearrangement links TRBV7-9 to TRBJ2-1; D might be TRBD2 (6 bases). The CDR3 has 16 residues. Germline loops: CDR1 SEHNR, CDR2 FQNEAQ (reference sequence). V was shortened by 2 bases and J by 2 bases, with 13 bases between the two germline ends.

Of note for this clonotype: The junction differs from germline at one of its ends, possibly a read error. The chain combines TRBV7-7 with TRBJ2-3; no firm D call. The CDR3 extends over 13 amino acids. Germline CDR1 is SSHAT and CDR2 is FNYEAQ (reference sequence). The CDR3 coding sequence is TGTGCTAGCAGCCCCAGCTTGAGCGATACGCAGTATTTT. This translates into CASSPSLSDTQYF.